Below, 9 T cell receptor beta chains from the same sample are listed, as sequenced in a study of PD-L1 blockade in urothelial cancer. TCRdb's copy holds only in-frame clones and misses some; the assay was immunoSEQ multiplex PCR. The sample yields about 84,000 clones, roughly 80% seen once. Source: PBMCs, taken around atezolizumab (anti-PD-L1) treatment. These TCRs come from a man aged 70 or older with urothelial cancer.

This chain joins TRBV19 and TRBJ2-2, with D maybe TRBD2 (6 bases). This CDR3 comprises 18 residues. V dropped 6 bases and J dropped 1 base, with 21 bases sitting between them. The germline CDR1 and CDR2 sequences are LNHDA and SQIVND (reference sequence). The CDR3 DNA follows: TGTGCCAGTAGCAATAGGAGCTTGGCGGGGAAGAACACCGGGGAGCTGTTTTTT. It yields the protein CASSNRSLAGKNTGELFF.

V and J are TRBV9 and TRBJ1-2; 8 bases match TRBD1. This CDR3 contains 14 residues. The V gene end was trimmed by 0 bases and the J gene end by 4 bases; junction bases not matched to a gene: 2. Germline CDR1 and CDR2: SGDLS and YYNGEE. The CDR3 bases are TGTGCCAGCAGCGTAGGGACAGGGAGCTATGGCTACACCTTC. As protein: CASSVGTGSYGYTF.

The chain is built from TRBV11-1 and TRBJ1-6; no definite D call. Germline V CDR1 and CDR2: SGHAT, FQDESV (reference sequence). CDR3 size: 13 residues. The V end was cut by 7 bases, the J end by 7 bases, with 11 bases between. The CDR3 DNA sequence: TGTGCCAGCAAGAGAACAGCCAATTCACCCCTCCACTTT. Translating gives CASKRTANSPLHF.

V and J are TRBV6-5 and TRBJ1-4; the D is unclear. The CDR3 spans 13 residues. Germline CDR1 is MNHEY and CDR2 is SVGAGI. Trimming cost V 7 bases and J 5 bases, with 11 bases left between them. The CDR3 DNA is TGTGCCAGCACAGACGGACTAAATGAAAAACTGTTTTTT. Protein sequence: CASTDGLNEKLFF.

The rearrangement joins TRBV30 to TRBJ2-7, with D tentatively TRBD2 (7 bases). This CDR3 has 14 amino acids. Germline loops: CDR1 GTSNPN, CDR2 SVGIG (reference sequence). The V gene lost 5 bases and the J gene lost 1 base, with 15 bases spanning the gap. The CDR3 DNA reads TGTGCCTGGGCTGGGGGGGCCGGGTCCTACGAGCAGTACTTC. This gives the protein CAWAGGAGSYEQYF.

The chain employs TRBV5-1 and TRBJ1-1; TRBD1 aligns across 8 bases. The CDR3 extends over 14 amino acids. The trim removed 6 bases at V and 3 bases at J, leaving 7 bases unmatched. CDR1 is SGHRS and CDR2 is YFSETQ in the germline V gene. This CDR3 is CASTPKQGDTEAFF. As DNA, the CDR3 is TGCGCCAGCACCCCAAAACAGGGGGACACTGAAGCTTTCTTT. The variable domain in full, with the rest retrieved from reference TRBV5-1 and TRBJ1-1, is KAGVTQTPRYLIKTRGQQVTLSCSPISGHRSVSWYQQTPGQGLQFLFEYFSETQRNKGNFPGRFSGRQFSNSRSEMNVSTLELGDSALYLCASTPKQGDTEAFFGQGTRLTVV.

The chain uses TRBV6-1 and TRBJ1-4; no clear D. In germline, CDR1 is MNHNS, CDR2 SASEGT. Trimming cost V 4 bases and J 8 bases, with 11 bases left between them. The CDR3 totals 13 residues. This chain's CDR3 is CASSGTFGEKLFF. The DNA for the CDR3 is TGTGCCAGCAGTGGGACTTTCGGGGAAAAACTGTTTTTT.

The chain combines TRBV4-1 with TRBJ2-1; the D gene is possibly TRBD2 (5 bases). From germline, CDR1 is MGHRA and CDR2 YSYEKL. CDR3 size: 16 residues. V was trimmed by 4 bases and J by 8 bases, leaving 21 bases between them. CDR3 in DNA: TGCGCCAGCAGCCTCCTAAGAAGCGAGGGTAGCGATGAGCAGTTCTTC. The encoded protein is CASSLLRSEGSDEQFF.

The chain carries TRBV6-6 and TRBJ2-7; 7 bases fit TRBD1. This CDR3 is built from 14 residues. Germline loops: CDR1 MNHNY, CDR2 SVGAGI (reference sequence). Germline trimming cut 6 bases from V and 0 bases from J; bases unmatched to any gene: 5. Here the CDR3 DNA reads TGTGCCAGCAGCGACAGGGTTTCCTCCTACGAGCAGTACTTC. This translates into CASSDRVSSYEQYF.